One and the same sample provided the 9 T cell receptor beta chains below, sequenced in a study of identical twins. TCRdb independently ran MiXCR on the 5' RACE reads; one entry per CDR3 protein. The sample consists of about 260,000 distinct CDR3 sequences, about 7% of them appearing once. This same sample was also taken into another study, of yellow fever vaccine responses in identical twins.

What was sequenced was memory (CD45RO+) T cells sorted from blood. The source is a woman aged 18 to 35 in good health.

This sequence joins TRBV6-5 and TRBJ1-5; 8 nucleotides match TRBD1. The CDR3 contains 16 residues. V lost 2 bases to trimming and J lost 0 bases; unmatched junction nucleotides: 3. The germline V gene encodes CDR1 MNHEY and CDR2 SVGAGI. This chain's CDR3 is CASSYPTGDSNQPQHF. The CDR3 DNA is TGTGCCAGCAGTTACCCGACAGGGGATAGCAATCAGCCCCAGCATTTT.

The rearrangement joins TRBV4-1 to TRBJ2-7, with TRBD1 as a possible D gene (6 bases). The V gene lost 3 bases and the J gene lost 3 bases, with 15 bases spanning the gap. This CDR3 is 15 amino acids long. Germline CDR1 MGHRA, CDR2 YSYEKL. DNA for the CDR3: TGCGCCAGCAGCCAGAGTGGGGGCCGGAGCTACGAGCAGTACTTC. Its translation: CASSQSGGRSYEQYF.

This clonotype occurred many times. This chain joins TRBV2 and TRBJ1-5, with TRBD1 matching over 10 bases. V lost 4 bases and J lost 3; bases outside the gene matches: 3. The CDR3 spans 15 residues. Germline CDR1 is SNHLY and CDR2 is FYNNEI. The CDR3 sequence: CASSVGQGNNQPQHF. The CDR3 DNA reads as TGTGCCAGCAGTGTGGGACAGGGGAACAATCAGCCCCAGCATTTT.

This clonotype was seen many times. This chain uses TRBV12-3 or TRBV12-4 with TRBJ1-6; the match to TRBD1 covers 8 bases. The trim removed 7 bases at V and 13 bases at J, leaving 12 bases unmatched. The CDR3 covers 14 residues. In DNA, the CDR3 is TGTGCCAGCACCGAGACAGGGGCCTCCGCGCCCCTCCACTTT. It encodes CASTETGASAPLHF.

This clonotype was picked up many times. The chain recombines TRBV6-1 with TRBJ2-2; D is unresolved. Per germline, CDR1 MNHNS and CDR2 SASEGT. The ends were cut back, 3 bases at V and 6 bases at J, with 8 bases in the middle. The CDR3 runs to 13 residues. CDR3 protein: CASSEILSGELFF. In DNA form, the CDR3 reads TGTGCCAGCAGTGAGATCCTGTCCGGGGAGCTGTTTTTT.

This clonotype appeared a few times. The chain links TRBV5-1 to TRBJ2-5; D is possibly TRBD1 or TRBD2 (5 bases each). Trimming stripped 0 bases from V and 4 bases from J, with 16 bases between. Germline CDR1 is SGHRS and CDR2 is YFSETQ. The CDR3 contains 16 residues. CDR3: CASSLVGSEGRETQYF. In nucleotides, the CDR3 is TGCGCCAGCAGCTTGGTTGGTAGCGAGGGGCGAGAGACCCAGTACTTC. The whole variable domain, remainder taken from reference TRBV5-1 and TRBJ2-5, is KAGVTQTPRYLIKTRGQQVTLSCSPISGHRSVSWYQQTPGQGLQFLFEYFSETQRNKGNFPGRFSGRQFSNSRSEMNVSTLELGDSALYLCASSLVGSEGRETQYFGPGTRLLVL.

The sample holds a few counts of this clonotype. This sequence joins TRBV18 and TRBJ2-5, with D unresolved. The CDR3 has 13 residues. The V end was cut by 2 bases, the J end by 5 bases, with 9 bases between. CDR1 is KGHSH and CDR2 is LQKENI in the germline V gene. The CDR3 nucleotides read TGTGCCAGCTCACCAGGGTTTTTGGAGACCCAGTACTTC. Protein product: CASSPGFLETQYF.

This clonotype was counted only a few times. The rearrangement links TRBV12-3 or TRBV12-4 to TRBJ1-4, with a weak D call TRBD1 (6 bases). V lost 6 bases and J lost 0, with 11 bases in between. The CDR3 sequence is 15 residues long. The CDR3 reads CASRRGGTTNEKLFF. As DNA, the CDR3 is TGTGCCAGCAGGAGGGGGGGAACAACTAATGAAAAACTGTTTTTT.

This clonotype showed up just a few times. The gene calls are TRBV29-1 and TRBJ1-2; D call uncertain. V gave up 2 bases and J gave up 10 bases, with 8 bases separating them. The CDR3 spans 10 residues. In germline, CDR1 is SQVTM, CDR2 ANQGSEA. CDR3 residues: CSVERTDYTF. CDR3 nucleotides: TGCAGCGTTGAACGTACCGACTACACCTTC.